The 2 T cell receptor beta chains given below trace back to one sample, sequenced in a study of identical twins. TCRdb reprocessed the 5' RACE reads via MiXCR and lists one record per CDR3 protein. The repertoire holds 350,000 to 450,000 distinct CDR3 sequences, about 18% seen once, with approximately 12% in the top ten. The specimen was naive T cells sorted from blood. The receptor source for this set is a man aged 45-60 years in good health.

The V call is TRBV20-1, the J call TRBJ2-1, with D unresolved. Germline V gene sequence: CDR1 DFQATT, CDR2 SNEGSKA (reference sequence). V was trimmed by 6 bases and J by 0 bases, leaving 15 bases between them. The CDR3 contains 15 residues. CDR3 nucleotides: TGCAGTGCCAGGCATGTGCTTACCTCCTACAATGAGCAGTTCTTC. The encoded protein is CSARHVLTSYNEQFF.

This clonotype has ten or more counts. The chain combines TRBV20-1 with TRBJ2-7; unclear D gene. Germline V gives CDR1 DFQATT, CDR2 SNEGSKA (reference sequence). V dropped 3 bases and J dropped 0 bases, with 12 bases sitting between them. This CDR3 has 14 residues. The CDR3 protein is CSASDSTASYEQYF. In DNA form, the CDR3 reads TGCAGTGCTAGCGATTCGACTGCCTCCTACGAGCAGTACTTC.